The rows below give T cell receptor beta chains drawn from one sample of a study of graft-versus-host responses after intestinal transplantation. These receptors are not linked to any known antigen. Clones were read by immunoSEQ multiplex PCR, and TCRdb kept only the in-frame ones, dropping some. This sample has about 50,000 clones, with 80% to 95% found just once. Specimen: unstimulated CD4+ T cells sorted from spleen or lymph node cells, collected before transplant. The receptors were gathered from a human donor who was the organ donor for an intestinal transplant. Each CDR3 is given with its conserved first and last residue. The D gene is left open where the match is weak. Part of the rows lack a size; the others show once, few, many or a class for expanded clones.

abundance: .
v_gene: TRBV29-1
j_gene: TRBJ2-2
d_gene: TRBD1
CDR3nt: TGCAGCGTAAGACAGGGTGTGGACACCGGGGAGCTGTTTTTT
CDR3aa: CSVRQGVDTGELFF

abundance: .
v_gene: TRBV30
j_gene: TRBJ1-2
d_gene: TRBD1
CDR3nt: TGTGCCTGGGGACAGGGTGGCTACACCTTC
CDR3aa: CAWGQGGYTF

abundance: .
v_gene: TRBV28
j_gene: TRBJ2-2
d_gene: TRBD2
CDR3nt: TGTGCCAGCAGTCTGGGACTAGCTGGCACCGGGGAGCTGTTTTTT
CDR3aa: CASSLGLAGTGELFF

abundance: .
v_gene: TRBV28
j_gene: TRBJ1-5
d_gene: TRBD1
CDR3nt: TGTGCCAGCAGTTTCACCTCCGGGACAGAGATCGCTAGCAATCAGCCCCAGCATTTT
CDR3aa: CASSFTSGTEIASNQPQHF

abundance: once
v_gene: TRBV11-2
j_gene: TRBJ2-7
d_gene: .
CDR3nt: TGTGCCAGCAGCTCCTCCTACGAGCAGTACTTC
CDR3aa: CASSSSYEQYF

abundance: .
v_gene: TRBV27
j_gene: TRBJ2-1
d_gene: .
CDR3nt: TGTGCCAGCAGTTTATCGAGGAGCTCCTACAATGAGCAGTTCTTC
CDR3aa: CASSLSRSSYNEQFF

abundance: .
v_gene: TRBV6-4
j_gene: TRBJ2-1
d_gene: .
CDR3nt: TGTGCCAGCAGTGACCGACCCGACAGGCACAATGAGCAGTTCTTC
CDR3aa: CASSDRPDRHNEQFF

abundance: once
v_gene: TRBV6-1
j_gene: TRBJ2-7
d_gene: .
CDR3nt: TGTGCCAGCAGTGAATACAGGGACGAGCAGTACTTC
CDR3aa: CASSEYRDEQYF

abundance: .
v_gene: TRBV7-9
j_gene: TRBJ2-7
d_gene: .
CDR3nt: TGTGCCAGCAGCTTCGTGACGGGTCTCCCCTACGAGCAGTACTTC
CDR3aa: CASSFVTGLPYEQYF

abundance: .
v_gene: TRBV6-1
j_gene: TRBJ2-7
d_gene: TRBD2
CDR3nt: TGTGCCACCCGGCGGGAGAAATTATCCCCGGGAGAGCAGTACTTC
CDR3aa: CATRREKLSPGEQYF

abundance: .
v_gene: TRBV11-1
j_gene: TRBJ2-5
d_gene: .
CDR3nt: TGTGCCAGCAGCTTACTCCAAGAGACCCAGTACTTC
CDR3aa: CASSLLQETQYF

abundance: .
v_gene: TRBV20-1
j_gene: TRBJ2-1
d_gene: .
CDR3nt: TGCACCAACAATGAGCAGTTCTTC
CDR3aa: CTNNEQFF

abundance: .
v_gene: TRBV19
j_gene: TRBJ2-5
d_gene: .
CDR3nt: TGTGCCAGTAGCGCCAAAGAGACCCAGTACTTC
CDR3aa: CASSAKETQYF

abundance: .
v_gene: TRBV5-6
j_gene: TRBJ1-5
d_gene: .
CDR3nt: TGTGCCAGCAGCTCGTCCCACAGGGCCAGCAATCAGCCCCAGCATTTT
CDR3aa: CASSSSHRASNQPQHF

abundance: .
v_gene: TRBV7-3
j_gene: TRBJ2-1
d_gene: TRBD2
CDR3nt: TGTGCCAGCAGCTCCACTAGCGGGGCACACAATGAGCAGTTCTTC
CDR3aa: CASSSTSGAHNEQFF

abundance: .
v_gene: TRBV6-5
j_gene: TRBJ1-5
d_gene: .
CDR3nt: TGTGCCAGCAGTTACAGGGCGGGGGGACATCAGCCCCAGCATTTT
CDR3aa: CASSYRAGGHQPQHF

abundance: .
v_gene: TRBV10-3
j_gene: TRBJ1-1
d_gene: .
CDR3nt: TGTGCCATCAGTGACAGGGTAAGGTACACTGAAGCTTTCTTT
CDR3aa: CAISDRVRYTEAFF

abundance: .
v_gene: TRBV4-2
j_gene: TRBJ2-3
d_gene: TRBD2
CDR3nt: TGTGCCAGCAGCCAAGATCTAGCGGGAGGCACAGATACGCAGTATTTT
CDR3aa: CASSQDLAGGTDTQYF

abundance: .
v_gene: TRBV11-3
j_gene: TRBJ2-7
d_gene: .
CDR3nt: TGTGCCAGCAGCTTAGCCACCTCCTACGAGCAGTACTTC
CDR3aa: CASSLATSYEQYF

abundance: .
v_gene: TRBV7-2
j_gene: TRBJ2-3
d_gene: .
CDR3nt: TGTGCCAGCACCCCTAGGCCCAGCTCGATCCTCTTCCTCGCGCAGTATTTT
CDR3aa: CASTPRPSSILFLAQYF

abundance: .
v_gene: TRBV21-1
j_gene: TRBJ2-7
d_gene: .
CDR3nt: TGTGCCAGCAGCAAAAAAGGGGTTCCCGTCTACGAGCAGTACTTC
CDR3aa: CASSKKGVPVYEQYF

abundance: .
v_gene: TRBV6-5
j_gene: TRBJ2-7
d_gene: .
CDR3nt: TGTGCCAGCAGTTACGGTGTCGCTTCCTACGAGCAGTACTTC
CDR3aa: CASSYGVASYEQYF

abundance: .
v_gene: TRBV7-2
j_gene: TRBJ2-7
d_gene: TRBD2
CDR3nt: TGTGCCAGCAGCTTACGACTAGCGGGAAAGCCTGGGGCCCTCTACGAGCAGTACTTC
CDR3aa: CASSLRLAGKPGALYEQYF

abundance: .
v_gene: TRBV27
j_gene: TRBJ2-1
d_gene: TRBD2
CDR3nt: TGTGCCAGCACCACGACTAGCGGCCTCTACAATGAGCAGTTCTTC
CDR3aa: CASTTTSGLYNEQFF

abundance: .
v_gene: TRBV27
j_gene: TRBJ2-2
d_gene: TRBD2
CDR3nt: TGTGCCAGCAGTTTAAGAGCTAGCGGAACGAACACCGGGGAGCTGTTTTTT
CDR3aa: CASSLRASGTNTGELFF

abundance: .
v_gene: TRBV27
j_gene: TRBJ2-3
d_gene: .
CDR3nt: TGTGCCAGCAGTTTTCGGGAACCCACAGATACGCAGTATTTT
CDR3aa: CASSFREPTDTQYF

abundance: .
v_gene: TRBV7-2
j_gene: TRBJ2-5
d_gene: .
CDR3nt: TGTGCCAGCAGCTTAGGGGGCTCCCTCCAAGAGACCCAGTACTTC
CDR3aa: CASSLGGSLQETQYF

abundance: .
v_gene: TRBV30
j_gene: TRBJ1-3
d_gene: TRBD1
CDR3nt: TGTGCCTGGAGTGTACTTGGGACAGTTGGAAACACCATATATTTT
CDR3aa: CAWSVLGTVGNTIYF

abundance: .
v_gene: TRBV7-3
j_gene: TRBJ2-5
d_gene: .
CDR3nt: TGTGCCAGCAGCCGGGGACTTGGAGAGACCCAGTACTTC
CDR3aa: CASSRGLGETQYF

abundance: .
v_gene: TRBV30
j_gene: TRBJ2-7
d_gene: TRBD2
CDR3nt: TGTGCCTGGAGTGTCGGACTAGTAATCTCCTACGAGCAGTACTTC
CDR3aa: CAWSVGLVISYEQYF

abundance: .
v_gene: TRBV2
j_gene: TRBJ2-1
d_gene: .
CDR3nt: TGTGCCAGCAGGGAGCCCTACAATGAGCAGTTCTTC
CDR3aa: CASREPYNEQFF

abundance: .
v_gene: TRBV19
j_gene: TRBJ1-5
d_gene: .
CDR3nt: TGTGCCAGTAGTATCGACAGAGCAAATCAGCCCCAGCATTTT
CDR3aa: CASSIDRANQPQHF

abundance: .
v_gene: TRBV5-1
j_gene: TRBJ2-3
d_gene: TRBD2
CDR3nt: TGCGCCAGCAGGGGGACCGGGACTATCGCAGATACGCAGTATTTT
CDR3aa: CASRGTGTIADTQYF

abundance: .
v_gene: TRBV5-4
j_gene: TRBJ2-3
d_gene: TRBD2
CDR3nt: TGTGCCAGCAGCTTAGCGGGAGGCCTCACAGATACGCAGTATTTT
CDR3aa: CASSLAGGLTDTQYF

abundance: once
v_gene: TRBV18
j_gene: TRBJ2-7
d_gene: TRBD2
CDR3nt: TGTGCCAGCTCACTTAGCGGGAGGACCTACGAGCAGTACTTC
CDR3aa: CASSLSGRTYEQYF

abundance: .
v_gene: TRBV9
j_gene: TRBJ2-1
d_gene: TRBD2
CDR3nt: TGCGCCAGCAGCGGGGGGTTACGGGACATTTTGTTCTTC
CDR3aa: CASSGGLRDILFF

abundance: .
v_gene: TRBV2
j_gene: TRBJ1-1
d_gene: .
CDR3nt: TGTGCCAAGTGGGGTCTTAACACTGAAGCTTTCTTT
CDR3aa: CAKWGLNTEAFF

abundance: few
v_gene: TRBV4-2
j_gene: TRBJ2-3
d_gene: TRBD2
CDR3nt: TGTGCCAGCACTCGGGGACTAGCGGGAGCGGTCGTCACTGCAGATACGCAGTATTTT
CDR3aa: CASTRGLAGAVVTADTQYF

abundance: .
v_gene: TRBV28
j_gene: TRBJ2-3
d_gene: .
CDR3nt: TGTGCCAGCAGTTTACCCTCGGGAGATACGCAGTATTTT
CDR3aa: CASSLPSGDTQYF

abundance: .
v_gene: TRBV29-1
j_gene: TRBJ2-2
d_gene: .
CDR3nt: TGCAGCGTTGATAAGGGGCAGGCTAACACCGGGGAGCTGTTTTTT
CDR3aa: CSVDKGQANTGELFF

abundance: .
v_gene: TRBV7-2
j_gene: TRBJ1-3
d_gene: .
CDR3nt: TGTGCCAGCAGCGCAGGGCCTGGAAACACCATATATTTT
CDR3aa: CASSAGPGNTIYF

abundance: .
v_gene: TRBV5-1
j_gene: TRBJ2-3
d_gene: TRBD1
CDR3nt: TGCGCCAGCAGCTTGGACAGGGGAGCAGATACGCAGTATTTT
CDR3aa: CASSLDRGADTQYF

abundance: once
v_gene: TRBV6-5
j_gene: TRBJ1-3
d_gene: .
CDR3nt: TGTGCCAGCATTTTTACAGGGGGAAACACCATATATTTT
CDR3aa: CASIFTGGNTIYF